Shown below are 24 T cell receptor beta chains from a single sample sequenced in a study of cytotoxic CD8 clonotypes in ibrutinib-treated CLL. The method was immunoSEQ multiplex PCR; TCRdb's version includes in-frame clones alone and lacks a portion of them. The sample lists approximately 40,000 clones, about three quarters occurring once. Here the sequenced sample was PBMCs, taken at disease progression, from a patient treated with ibrutinib. These receptors all come from a human donor with chronic lymphocytic leukemia.

The chain carries TRBV5-1 and TRBJ2-7; D assignment may be TRBD1 or TRBD2 (5 bases each). Trimming pared 0 bases from V and 5 bases from J, leaving 15 bases between. Germline V gene lookup returns CDR1 SGHRS and CDR2 YFSETQ. CDR3 length equals 15 residues. The CDR3 spells CASSLEGTPIHEQYF. In DNA, the CDR3 is TGCGCCAGCAGCTTGGAAGGGACCCCCATCCACGAGCAGTACTTC. Full variable domain (remainder filled in from reference TRBV5-1 and TRBJ2-7): KAGVTQTPRYLIKTRGQQVTLSCSPISGHRSVSWYQQTPGQGLQFLFEYFSETQRNKGNFPGRFSGRQFSNSRSEMNVSTLELGDSALYLCASSLEGTPIHEQYFGPGTRLTVT.

This clone occurred once. This chain connects TRBV19 to TRBJ2-3; 9 bases match TRBD2. The CDR3 has 16 amino acids. Germline CDR1 and CDR2: LNHDA and SQIVND (reference sequence). V trimming: 5 bases; J trimming: 3 bases; junction bases outside the gene matches: 9. The CDR3 region has the DNA TGTGCCAGTAGTCGGACTAGCGCCTTAGATACAGATACGCAGTATTTT. Residues: CASSRTSALDTDTQYF.

The V call is TRBV5-1, the J call TRBJ1-1; D possibly corresponds to TRBD1 (6 bases). The germline V gene encodes CDR1 SGHRS and CDR2 YFSETQ. V was clipped by 2 bases and J by 4 bases, with 12 bases between them. This CDR3 is 14 amino acids long. CDR3 sequence: CASSFRQAGTEAFF. CDR3 DNA: TGCGCCAGCAGCTTCAGACAGGCTGGCACTGAAGCTTTCTTT. Variable domain in full (rest from reference TRBV5-1 and TRBJ1-1): KAGVTQTPRYLIKTRGQQVTLSCSPISGHRSVSWYQQTPGQGLQFLFEYFSETQRNKGNFPGRFSGRQFSNSRSEMNVSTLELGDSALYLCASSFRQAGTEAFFGQGTRLTVV.

The rearrangement uses TRBV6-1 and TRBJ2-7; D unclear. Germline values: CDR1 MNHNS, CDR2 SASEGT. There are 12 residues in the CDR3. Trimming stripped 6 bases from V and 0 bases from J, with 6 bases between. CDR3 sequence: CASRRTSYEQYF. The CDR3 bases are TGTGCCAGCAGGAGAACCTCCTACGAGCAGTACTTC.

This chain uses TRBV25-1 with TRBJ2-5; D is unresolved. The CDR3 contains 12 residues. Trimming shortened V by 4 bases and J by 5 bases, and 8 bases separated the two germline ends. In germline, CDR1 is MGHDK, CDR2 SYGVNS. The CDR3 DNA is TGTGCCAGCAGTGGGAGCTGGGAGACCCAGTACTTC. Amino acid sequence: CASSGSWETQYF.

This sequence joins TRBV27 and TRBJ2-1; a possible D gene is TRBD1 (6 bases). Trimming stripped 5 bases from V and 6 bases from J, with 8 bases between. The CDR3 has 12 amino acids. The germline V gene encodes CDR1 MNHEY and CDR2 SMNVEV (reference sequence). In DNA, the CDR3 is TGTGCCAGCAGTCACAGGGCCAATGAGCAGTTCTTC. Its translation: CASSHRANEQFF.

V gene TRBV2 combines with J gene TRBJ1-2; D gene uncertain. The CDR3 sequence is 13 residues long. V shed 7 bases and J shed 6 bases, with 15 bases lying between them. The germline V gene has CDR1 SNHLY and CDR2 FYNNEI. The CDR3 DNA reads TGTGCCAGCACGCGGGAAAAAGGGAATGGCTACACCTTC. Translating gives CASTREKGNGYTF.

The chain carries TRBV6-4 and TRBJ2-1; D is unclear. The ends were cut back, 2 bases at V and 5 bases at J, with 4 bases in the middle. CDR3 length: 12 residues. CDR1 and CDR2 from the germline V gene are MRHNA and SNTAGT. CDR3 sequence reads: CASSDDHNEQFF. The CDR3 DNA is TGTGCCAGCAGTGACGACCACAATGAGCAGTTCTTC.

The chain uses TRBV2 and TRBJ2-2; possibly TRBD1 for D (6 bases). The germline CDR1 and CDR2 sequences are SNHLY and FYNNEI. The ends were cut back, 6 bases at V and 3 bases at J, with 11 bases in the middle. The CDR3 contains 14 residues. CDR3 in amino acids: CASRDGQHTGELFF. The CDR3, as DNA: TGTGCCAGCAGGGACGGACAGCACACCGGGGAGCTGTTTTTT.

This sequence joins TRBV7-1 and TRBJ2-6; maybe TRBD1 (5 bases). TRBV7-1 is an ORF for which the function is uncertain. With 4 bases removed from V and 5 bases from J, the gap between germline ends came to 21 bases. The CDR3 consists of 18 residues. CDR3 protein: CASSFPRRGQSRANVLTF. CDR3 DNA sequence: TGTGCCAGCAGCTTCCCACGACGAGGACAAAGTCGGGCCAACGTCCTGACTTTC.

This clone has a handful of counts. The chain uses TRBV4-1 and TRBJ2-7; the match to TRBD1 covers 10 bases. The CDR3 is 17 residues long. J was trimmed by 3 bases and V by 0 bases; bases with no gene match: 8. Looked up from germline, CDR1 is MGHRA and CDR2 is YSYEKL. The CDR3 spells CASSQDAGQGTLYEQYF. CDR3 sequence (DNA): TGCGCCAGCAGCCAAGATGCGGGACAGGGGACCCTCTACGAGCAGTACTTC.

This clone showed up just a few times. The chain is built from TRBV7-6 and TRBJ2-2; perhaps TRBD1 as D (5 bases). Trimming left V 1 base short and J 3 bases short, with 6 bases between. Germline V gives CDR1 SGHVS, CDR2 FNYEAQ. The CDR3 sequence is 14 residues long. The CDR3 sequence: CASSLEGYTGELFF. The CDR3, as DNA: TGTGCCAGCAGCTTAGAGGGGTACACCGGGGAGCTGTTTTTT.

J is TRBJ2-7 and V is TRBV28; 8 positions agree with TRBD2. The CDR3 has 15 residues. J gave up 2 bases and V 3 bases, and 6 bases lay outside the gene matches. The V gene's germline CDR1 is MDHEN and CDR2 SYDVKM. DNA for the CDR3: TGTGCCAGCAGTTTTGCTAGCGGGCCCCCCTACGAGCAGTACTTC. It is translated as CASSFASGPPYEQYF.

J is TRBJ2-2 and V is TRBV14; the D is unclear. In germline, CDR1 is SGHDN, CDR2 FVKESK. V lost 3 bases and J 6 bases, leaving 20 bases between the germline ends. The CDR3 contains 17 residues. CDR3 protein: CASSQGRTATLSGELFF. As DNA, the CDR3 is TGTGCCAGCAGCCAGGGAAGGACCGCTACGTTGTCCGGGGAGCTGTTTTTT.

This CDR3 reads CATSGGGQIGELFF. The CDR3 DNA follows: TGCGCCACCTCCGGCGGGGGGCAGATTGGGGAGCTGTTTTTT. The V call is TRBV5-1, the J call TRBJ2-2, with TRBD2 identical over 8 bases. The CDR3 sequence is 14 residues long. Germline CDR1 reads SGHRS; CDR2 reads YFSETQ. The V segment lost 9 bases and the J segment 8 bases; nucleotides outside the gene matches: 12.

The V and J genes are TRBV12-5 and TRBJ2-7; D unclear. V was pared by 7 bases and J by 4 bases, with 17 bases between. The CDR3 sequence is 14 residues long. Looked up from germline, CDR1 is LGHNT and CDR2 is FRNRAP. The CDR3 loop is CASVYSKDSYEQYF. In DNA form, the CDR3 reads TGTGCTAGTGTGTACTCAAAAGATTCTTACGAGCAGTACTTC.

The chain is built from TRBV6-5 and TRBJ2-3, with 7 positions matching TRBD1. Germline CDR1 and CDR2: MNHEY and SVGAGI. The CDR3 spans 15 residues. V lost 4 bases to trimming and J lost 4 bases; unmatched junction nucleotides: 8. CDR3 nucleotide sequence: TGTGCCAGCAGTTTGTACAACAGGGGACCAGATACGCAGTATTTT. Amino acids: CASSLYNRGPDTQYF.

The chain combines TRBV5-1 with TRBJ1-1, with TRBD1 matching 7 bases. Germline CDR1 is SGHRS and CDR2 is YFSETQ. After removal of 2 bases from V and 4 bases from J, the junction contained 11 bases not matched to a gene. The length of the CDR3 is 16 residues. The CDR3 reads CASSFGEAGGSTEAFF. CDR3 bases: TGCGCCAGCAGCTTTGGGGAAGCAGGGGGGAGCACTGAAGCTTTCTTT.

The chain employs TRBV6-1 and TRBJ1-6, with D hard to call. CDR3 length: 15 residues. Trimming removed 6 bases from V and 0 bases from J, with 9 bases in between. Germline CDR1 MNHNS, CDR2 SASEGT. CDR3 bases: TGTGCCAGCAGCGTGGGGTTCTCCTATAATTCACCCCTCCACTTT. Encoded protein: CASSVGFSYNSPLHF.

The chain is built from TRBV6-6 and TRBJ1-5, with D possibly matching TRBD1 (5 bases). The V gene's germline CDR1 is MNHNY and CDR2 SVGAGI (reference sequence). V was clipped by 6 bases and J by 0 bases, with 9 bases between them. The CDR3 is 14 amino acids. CDR3 region: CASSPTDSNQPQHF. The CDR3 DNA reads as TGTGCCAGCAGCCCGACAGATAGCAATCAGCCCCAGCATTTT.

V gene TRBV11-2 combines with J gene TRBJ2-1, with a possible D match to TRBD2 (6 bases). The CDR3 consists of 19 residues. CDR1 and CDR2 from the germline V gene are SGHAT and FQNNGV. V dropped 0 bases and J dropped 0 bases, with 18 bases sitting between them. CDR3 bases: TGTGCCAGCAGCTTAGATGGTTATGGCGTGGGGGGCTCCTACAATGAGCAGTTCTTC. Protein sequence: CASSLDGYGVGGSYNEQFF.

The V and J genes are TRBV19 and TRBJ2-7; D gene ambiguous. Trimming stripped 1 base from V and 6 bases from J, with 4 bases between. From germline, CDR1 is LNHDA and CDR2 SQIVND (reference sequence). The CDR3 has 11 residues. The chain's CDR3 is CASSIGLEQYF. The CDR3 DNA follows: TGTGCCAGTAGTATAGGGCTCGAGCAGTACTTC.

This chain joins TRBV2 and TRBJ2-2, with 7 bases that match TRBD1. Trimming removed 7 bases from V and 6 bases from J; junction bases left unmatched: 8. CDR3 length equals 14 residues. The germline V gene encodes CDR1 SNHLY and CDR2 FYNNEI. As DNA, the CDR3 is TGTGCCAGCATCCGGGGACAGCCGGCCGGGGAGCTGTTTTTT. It encodes CASIRGQPAGELFF.

The rearrangement joins TRBV2 to TRBJ2-1; no reliable D call. V shed 7 bases and J shed 6 bases, with 10 bases lying between them. CDR1 and CDR2 from the germline V gene are SNHLY and FYNNEI. The length of the CDR3 is 12 residues. The CDR3 is CASTFVPNEQFF. The CDR3 DNA sequence: TGTGCCAGCACGTTCGTGCCCAATGAGCAGTTCTTC.